Sequencing of this TCR beta chain was carried out in a study of blood T cell repertoires in COVID-19. About the research overall: Sites in the United States, Italy and Spain provided acute and convalescent COVID-19 samples.

Per the authors' pipeline: Researchers report that nucleated cell counts were estimated from reference gene primer amplification. This table comes from immunoSEQ multiplex PCR, and its TCRdb copy is limited to in-frame clones, with some not included. That table gives V, J and clone size, and the DNA gave D and trimming. The repertoire has about 330,000 clones, more than 70% of them found once; the top ten carry 5% to 7.5%. There are 16 residues in the CDR3. V was trimmed by 2 bases and J by 5 bases, leaving 15 bases between them. Per the germline V gene, CDR1 is MNHEY and CDR2 is SVGAGI. The sequencing sample was made of peripheral blood. The clonotype originates from a man aged 18 to 30 who had recovered from COVID-19. The chain recombines TRBV6-5 with TRBJ2-2; weak D call: TRBD1 (6 bases). The CDR3 nucleotides are TGTGCCAGCAGTTACCGCTACGTCACAGGGACCGGGGAGCTGTTTTTT. Translation: CASSYRYVTGTGELFF.